These 12 T cell receptor beta chains were sequenced from one sample in a study of T-cell reconstitution after alpha-beta-depleted transplantation in children. TCRbeta library preparation incorporated unique molecular identifiers. TCRdb called the PCR reads again in MiXCR, with one record for every CDR3 protein. The sample has around 200,000 distinct CDR3 sequences; under 13% are singletons. The material sequenced was PBMCs, taken before TCRalphabeta/CD19-depleted stem cell transplant. The origin of the receptors is a child in the first two years of life with acute myeloid leukemia, due to receive a stem cell transplant.

V gene TRBV5-6 combines with J gene TRBJ2-5; D gene uncertain. The germline CDR1 and CDR2 sequences are SGHDT and YYEEEE. The length of the CDR3 is 12 residues. V lost 3 bases, J lost 3 bases, and 6 bases lay in between. DNA for the CDR3: TGTGCCAGCAGCTCATGGGAAGAGACCCAGTACTTC. It specifies CASSSWEETQYF.

There are many counts of this clonotype. The rearrangement links TRBV4-2 to TRBJ1-4, with D perhaps TRBD1 (6 bases). Trimming removed 4 bases at V and 5 bases at J, with 11 bases between. Germline V gene sequence: CDR1 LGHNA, CDR2 YNFKEQ. This CDR3 is 14 amino acids long. DNA for the CDR3: TGTGCCAGCAGCCGAGAACAGGGAAATGAAAAACTGTTTTTT. Amino acids: CASSREQGNEKLFF.

This clonotype was seen at least ten times. This chain joins TRBV7-9 and TRBJ2-3; the D is unclear. V was clipped by 5 bases and J by 2 bases, with 11 bases between them. The CDR3 extends over 14 amino acids. Germline V gene sequence: CDR1 SEHNR, CDR2 FQNEAQ (reference sequence). The CDR3 DNA is TGTGCCAGCAGCCCACGACTCAACACAGATACGCAGTATTTT. Translating gives CASSPRLNTDTQYF.

This clonotype has ten or more counts. DNA for the CDR3: TGTGCCAGCAGCTTAGCTACTAGCGGGAGGACCCCCTACAATGAGCAGTTCTTC. It codes for CASSLATSGRTPYNEQFF. The J gene is TRBJ2-1, the V gene TRBV11-1; TRBD2 agrees at 12 bases. Germline V gene data show CDR1 as SGHAT and CDR2 as FQDESV (reference sequence). The V gene end was trimmed by 0 bases and the J gene end by 2 bases; junction bases not matched to a gene: 5. The CDR3 loop spans 18 amino acids. The full variable domain, with the rest looked up from reference TRBV11-1 and TRBJ2-1, is EAEVAQSPRYKITEKSQAVAFWCDPISGHATLYWYRQILGQGPELLVQFQDESVVDDSQLPKDRFSAERLKGVDSTLKIQPAELGDSAMYLCASSLATSGRTPYNEQFFGPGTRLTVL.

In its sample, this clonotype was seen many times. The rearrangement links TRBV12-3 or TRBV12-4 to TRBJ1-5; D uncertain. The CDR3 runs 13 residues. The germline V and J ends were trimmed by 0 bases and 4 bases, with 4 bases remaining between them. The CDR3 DNA follows: TGTGCCAGCAGTTTAGCAGTAAATCAGCCCCAGCATTTT. It yields the protein CASSLAVNQPQHF.

This clonotype has at least ten counts. The J gene is TRBJ2-1, the V gene TRBV29-1; TRBD2 matches at 11 bases. Germline trimming cut 4 bases from V and 10 bases from J; bases unmatched to any gene: 12. The germline V gene encodes CDR1 SQVTM and CDR2 ANQGSEA. CDR3 length: 15 amino acids. CDR3 residues: CSVGGTSGSQREQFF. The CDR3, as DNA: TGCAGCGTTGGGGGAACTAGCGGGAGTCAGAGAGAGCAGTTCTTC.

This clonotype was picked up many times. The chain joins TRBV4-3 to TRBJ2-7; no clear D. V was shortened by 4 bases and J by 3 bases, with 22 bases between the two germline ends. CDR1 is LGHNA and CDR2 is YSLEER in the germline V gene. CDR3 length: 17 residues. The CDR3 bases are TGCGCCAGCAGCCCAAATTTTGGGGTGACGGGTCACTACGAGCAGTACTTC. It yields the protein CASSPNFGVTGHYEQYF.

The J gene is TRBJ1-1, the V gene TRBV5-1; D remains ambiguous. CDR3 length: 15 residues. Germline V gives CDR1 SGHRS, CDR2 YFSETQ. The V end was cut by 4 bases, the J end by 3 bases, with 16 bases between. CDR3 residues: CASSLVGDGYTEAFF. The CDR3 DNA is TGCGCCAGCAGCCTGGTCGGGGATGGATACACTGAAGCTTTCTTT.

This clonotype was picked up many times. The rearrangement joins TRBV12-3 or TRBV12-4 to TRBJ2-3; D uncertain. This CDR3 is 13 amino acids long. With 5 bases removed from V and 4 bases from J, the gap between germline ends came to 10 bases. In DNA, the CDR3 is TGTGCCAGCAGTCTCCTTACGGCAGATACGCAGTATTTT. It specifies CASSLLTADTQYF.

This clonotype was counted ten times or more. The V call is TRBV12-3 or TRBV12-4, the J call TRBJ1-2; perhaps TRBD1 as D (6 bases). V lost 3 bases and J lost 2, with 10 bases in between. CDR3 size: 14 residues. CDR3 in DNA: TGTGCCAGCAGTTTGACAGGTCTGAACTATGGCTACACCTTC. Protein sequence: CASSLTGLNYGYTF.

This clonotype was detected only a few times. The gene calls are TRBV3-1 and TRBJ2-3; 10 bases align to TRBD2. The length of the CDR3 is 17 residues. Germline V CDR1 and CDR2: LGHDT, YNNKEL (reference sequence). CDR3 residues: CPRSQASGLAGTDTQYF. The DNA for the CDR3 is TGTCCCCGCAGCCAAGCCTCCGGACTAGCGGGCACAGATACGCAGTATTTT.

Many counts were recorded for this clonotype. Just one base apart from a much larger clone, this may be a read error. J is TRBJ2-1 and V is TRBV5-1; D possibly corresponds to TRBD2 (6 bases). This CDR3 comprises 14 residues. V was cut by 0 bases and J by 3 bases, with 7 bases left in between. In germline, CDR1 is SGHRS, CDR2 YFSETQ. This chain's CDR3 is CASSLASDYNEQFF. CDR3 sequence (DNA): TGCGCCAGCAGCTTGGCTAGCGACTACAATGAGCAGTTCTTC. The full variable domain, with the rest looked up from reference TRBV5-1 and TRBJ2-1, is KAGVTQTPRYLIKTRGQQVTLSCSPISGHRSVSWYQQTPGQGLQFLFEYFSETQRNKGNFPGRFSGRQFSNSRSEMNVSTLELGDSALYLCASSLASDYNEQFFGPGTRLTVL.